Listed below are T cell receptor beta chains from one sample, sequenced in a study of T cell changes during pregnancy in multiple sclerosis. TCRdb keeps only in-frame clones here, not all; method: immunoSEQ multiplex PCR. The data hold about 74,000 clones, with over 85% observed a single time. The sample in question was peripheral blood, obtained after pregnancy. All receptors come from a female donor in good health, enrolled as a control in a pregnancy study. The CDR3 runs from the conserved cysteine through the conserved F or W. Each record gives: V gene, J gene, D gene, clone size, CDR3 protein, CDR3 DNA. The D gene is left open where the match is weak. Size is stated for part of the rows, as once, few or many counts, or as a class when the clone is expanded.

v_gene: TRBV7-4; j_gene: TRBJ2-7; d_gene: .; abundance: .; CDR3aa: CASSLEEGISGYEQYF; CDR3nt: TGTGCCAGCAGCTTAGAGGAGGGGATTAGCGGCTACGAGCAGTACTTC
v_gene: TRBV27; j_gene: TRBJ2-6; d_gene: .; abundance: .; CDR3aa: CASSPYSSGANVLTF; CDR3nt: TGTGCCAGCAGTCCTTACAGCTCTGGGGCCAACGTCCTGACTTTC
v_gene: TRBV7-9; j_gene: TRBJ2-1; d_gene: .; abundance: .; CDR3aa: CASSLAATGNEQFF; CDR3nt: TGTGCCAGCAGCTTAGCGGCCACGGGCAATGAGCAGTTCTTC
v_gene: TRBV5-4; j_gene: TRBJ1-5; d_gene: .; abundance: .; CDR3aa: CASRKETGGVQPQHF; CDR3nt: TGTGCCAGCAGGAAAGAGACGGGGGGCGTTCAGCCCCAGCATTTT
v_gene: TRBV2; j_gene: TRBJ2-3; d_gene: TRBD2; abundance: once; CDR3aa: CASAGDSTDTQYF; CDR3nt: TGTGCCAGCGCGGGGGATAGCACAGATACGCAGTATTTT
v_gene: TRBV5-6; j_gene: TRBJ2-3; d_gene: TRBD2; abundance: .; CDR3aa: CASSLVLPSGTDTQYF; CDR3nt: TGTGCCAGCAGCTTGGTCCTTCCTAGCGGGACAGATACGCAGTATTTT
v_gene: TRBV9; j_gene: TRBJ2-2; d_gene: .; abundance: .; CDR3aa: CASSVASDTRPNGGELFF; CDR3nt: TGTGCCAGCAGCGTAGCCTCGGACACCCGCCCTAACGGCGGGGAGCTGTTTTTT
v_gene: TRBV6-7; j_gene: TRBJ1-5; d_gene: .; abundance: .; CDR3aa: CASRTSQPQHF; CDR3nt: TGTGCCAGCAGAACGAGTCAGCCCCAGCATTTT
v_gene: TRBV7-8; j_gene: TRBJ1-3; d_gene: .; abundance: .; CDR3aa: CASSPGLSSGNTIYF; CDR3nt: TGTGCCAGCAGCCCGGGATTGAGCTCTGGAAACACCATATATTTT
v_gene: TRBV6-5; j_gene: TRBJ1-2; d_gene: .; abundance: .; CDR3aa: CASRSTGFYGYTF; CDR3nt: TGTGCCAGCAGATCCACAGGTTTTTATGGCTACACCTTC
v_gene: TRBV19; j_gene: TRBJ1-6; d_gene: TRBD1; abundance: .; CDR3aa: CASKGQGSPLHF; CDR3nt: TGTGCCAGTAAGGGACAGGGTTCACCCCTCCACTTT
v_gene: TRBV7-2; j_gene: TRBJ2-5; d_gene: TRBD1; abundance: .; CDR3aa: CASSLAGTGVETQYF; CDR3nt: TGTGCCAGCAGCTTAGCCGGGACAGGGGTAGAGACCCAGTACTTC
v_gene: TRBV5-1; j_gene: TRBJ1-2; d_gene: .; abundance: .; CDR3aa: CASSLGVFQGILNYGYTF; CDR3nt: TGCGCCAGCAGCTTAGGGGTGTTTCAGGGGATACTAAACTATGGCTACACCTTC
v_gene: TRBV5-4; j_gene: TRBJ1-1; d_gene: .; abundance: .; CDR3aa: CASSLASGANTEAFF; CDR3nt: TGTGCCAGCAGCTTGGCCTCAGGGGCGAACACTGAAGCTTTCTTT
v_gene: TRBV7-9; j_gene: TRBJ1-5; d_gene: .; abundance: once; CDR3aa: CASSSRTGNQPQHF; CDR3nt: TGTGCCAGCAGCTCCCGGACGGGGAATCAGCCCCAGCATTTT
v_gene: TRBV19; j_gene: TRBJ2-7; d_gene: .; abundance: few; CDR3aa: CASSIGSVRSEEQYF; CDR3nt: TGTGCCAGTAGTATAGGGAGTGTGAGATCAGAAGAGCAGTACTTC
v_gene: TRBV25-1; j_gene: TRBJ2-3; d_gene: .; abundance: few; CDR3aa: CASSESRTTDTQYF; CDR3nt: TGTGCCAGCAGTGAGTCCCGGACTACAGATACGCAGTATTTT
v_gene: TRBV15; j_gene: TRBJ2-1; d_gene: TRBD2; abundance: .; CDR3aa: CATSRGSGGAVEQFF; CDR3nt: TGTGCCACCAGCAGAGGCAGCGGGGGGGCCGTTGAGCAGTTCTTC
v_gene: TRBV7-9; j_gene: TRBJ1-2; d_gene: TRBD1; abundance: .; CDR3aa: CAGRDSSNYGYTF; CDR3nt: TGTGCCGGCCGGGACAGCTCTAACTATGGCTACACCTTC
v_gene: TRBV7-9; j_gene: TRBJ2-7; d_gene: TRBD2; abundance: .; CDR3aa: CASIRSGGLDEQYF; CDR3nt: TGTGCCAGCATAAGGAGCGGGGGGCTCGACGAGCAGTACTTC
v_gene: TRBV19; j_gene: TRBJ1-5; d_gene: .; abundance: .; CDR3aa: CAAGVGNQPQHF; CDR3nt: TGTGCCGCGGGGGTAGGCAATCAGCCCCAGCATTTT
v_gene: TRBV5-6; j_gene: TRBJ1-5; d_gene: TRBD1; abundance: .; CDR3aa: CASSSGGSNQPQHF; CDR3nt: TGTGCCAGCAGTTCAGGGGGGAGCAATCAGCCCCAGCATTTT
v_gene: TRBV4-3; j_gene: TRBJ2-1; d_gene: TRBD1; abundance: .; CDR3aa: CASSQQPTGQGGNEQFF; CDR3nt: TGCGCCAGCAGCCAACAACCCACAGGACAGGGGGGCAATGAGCAGTTCTTC
v_gene: TRBV18; j_gene: TRBJ1-5; d_gene: .; abundance: .; CDR3aa: CASSPDGQLQPQHF; CDR3nt: TGTGCCAGCTCACCAGATGGACAGCTACAGCCCCAGCATTTT
v_gene: TRBV9; j_gene: TRBJ2-7; d_gene: TRBD2; abundance: .; CDR3aa: CASSALGTSEPYEQYF; CDR3nt: TGTGCCAGCAGCGCGCTTGGGACTAGCGAACCCTACGAGCAGTACTTC
v_gene: TRBV7-9; j_gene: TRBJ1-1; d_gene: .; abundance: few; CDR3aa: CASSLRQKDTEAFF; CDR3nt: TGTGCCAGCAGCTTAAGACAGAAGGACACTGAAGCTTTCTTT
v_gene: TRBV19; j_gene: TRBJ1-1; d_gene: TRBD1; abundance: .; CDR3aa: CASSPRDRDDTEAFF; CDR3nt: TGTGCCAGTAGTCCGCGGGACAGGGATGACACTGAAGCTTTCTTT
v_gene: TRBV4-2; j_gene: TRBJ1-5; d_gene: .; abundance: .; CDR3aa: CASSFIPGFQPQHF; CDR3nt: TGTGCCAGCAGCTTCATTCCAGGGTTCCAGCCCCAGCATTTT
v_gene: TRBV19; j_gene: TRBJ2-5; d_gene: .; abundance: .; CDR3aa: CASSIRRRAQETQYF; CDR3nt: TGTGCCAGTAGTATTCGGCGCAGGGCCCAAGAGACCCAGTACTTC
v_gene: TRBV2; j_gene: TRBJ2-2; d_gene: .; abundance: .; CDR3aa: CAWYTRETNTGELFF; CDR3nt: TGTGCCTGGTATACTCGCGAGACGAACACCGGGGAGCTGTTTTTT
v_gene: TRBV12-5; j_gene: TRBJ2-5; d_gene: TRBD2; abundance: .; CDR3aa: CASGSGRDETQYF; CDR3nt: TGTGCTAGTGGGAGCGGGAGGGATGAGACCCAGTACTTC
v_gene: TRBV6-6; j_gene: TRBJ1-5; d_gene: .; abundance: .; CDR3aa: CASSYSDQPQHF; CDR3nt: TGTGCCAGCAGTTACTCCGATCAGCCCCAGCATTTT
v_gene: TRBV4-3; j_gene: TRBJ2-7; d_gene: .; abundance: .; CDR3aa: CASSQGLAGQGYEQYF; CDR3nt: TGCGCCAGCAGCCAAGGGCTAGCGGGACAGGGGTACGAGCAGTACTTC
v_gene: TRBV7-6; j_gene: TRBJ2-5; d_gene: .; abundance: .; CDR3aa: CASSLELAPRTQYF; CDR3nt: TGTGCCAGCAGCTTAGAACTAGCTCCCCGGACCCAGTACTTC
v_gene: TRBV6-4; j_gene: TRBJ2-3; d_gene: TRBD1; abundance: .; CDR3aa: CASSLTQGGTDTQYF; CDR3nt: TGTGCCAGCAGCCTCACTCAGGGGGGCACAGATACGCAGTATTTT
v_gene: TRBV15; j_gene: TRBJ1-4; d_gene: TRBD1; abundance: .; CDR3aa: CATSNRQGADNNEKLFF; CDR3nt: TGTGCCACCAGCAACCGACAGGGGGCGGATAATAATGAAAAACTGTTTTTT
v_gene: TRBV5-1; j_gene: TRBJ2-1; d_gene: TRBD2; abundance: .; CDR3aa: CASSLGLAGGGNEQFF; CDR3nt: TGCGCCAGCAGCTTGGGGCTAGCGGGAGGCGGGAATGAGCAGTTCTTC
v_gene: TRBV9; j_gene: TRBJ2-1; d_gene: .; abundance: .; CDR3aa: CASSANNEQFF; CDR3nt: TGTGCCAGCAGCGCCAACAATGAGCAGTTCTTC
v_gene: TRBV5-6; j_gene: TRBJ2-5; d_gene: TRBD2; abundance: .; CDR3aa: CASSLVASGRETQYF; CDR3nt: TGTGCCAGCAGCTTGGTGGCTAGCGGGAGGGAGACCCAGTACTTC
v_gene: TRBV2; j_gene: TRBJ2-3; d_gene: TRBD2; abundance: .; CDR3aa: CASSELAGVAADTQYF; CDR3nt: TGTGCCAGCAGTGAGCTAGCGGGGGTTGCGGCAGATACGCAGTATTTT
v_gene: TRBV18; j_gene: TRBJ2-3; d_gene: TRBD2; abundance: .; CDR3aa: CASSPSASAGGQYF; CDR3nt: TGTGCCAGCTCACCCTCGGCCTCGGCGGGAGGGCAGTATTTT
v_gene: TRBV6-5; j_gene: TRBJ2-2; d_gene: .; abundance: few; CDR3aa: CASRPSWANTGELFF; CDR3nt: TGTGCCAGCAGACCGTCTTGGGCCAACACCGGGGAGCTGTTTTTT
v_gene: TRBV29-1; j_gene: TRBJ2-7; d_gene: TRBD2; abundance: .; CDR3aa: CSVRGAYEQYF; CDR3nt: TGCAGCGTTCGGGGGGCCTACGAGCAGTACTTC
v_gene: TRBV9; j_gene: TRBJ2-6; d_gene: TRBD2; abundance: once; CDR3aa: CASSVAGGVGPGANVLTF; CDR3nt: TGTGCCAGCAGCGTAGCTGGGGGGGTGGGCCCTGGGGCCAACGTCCTGACTTTC
v_gene: TRBV2; j_gene: TRBJ2-3; d_gene: TRBD1; abundance: .; CDR3aa: CASSRDSGTQYF; CDR3nt: TGTGCCAGCAGTAGGGACAGCGGAACGCAGTATTTT